This T cell receptor beta chain emerged from a study of shared clonotypes between healthy human individuals. The overall study: Each donor had three CD4 naive, three CD4 memory, two CD8 naive and one CD8 memory plate.

The V end lost 2 bases, the J end lost 2 bases, and 10 bases lay between the germline ends. CDR3 length: 14 residues. Germline lookup yields CDR1 KGHSH and CDR2 LQKENI. The study drew all its donors from Caucasian adults living in Nashville, Tennessee. Original handling: Junction-only sequences produced by ImmunoSEQ had no quality scores, so filtering differed. The table came from immunoSEQ multiplex PCR; TCRdb's copy has only in-frame clones and leaves some out. V, J and clone size are taken as reported in that table, and D and trimming were inferred from the DNA itself. The sample has roughly 2.6 million clones, around nine tenths seen once; the top ten hold around 0.15%.

The chain combines TRBV18 with TRBJ2-7, with a possible D match to TRBD2 (5 bases). This TCR was recovered from a man aged 18 to 30 in good health. Sequencing used naive CD4+ T cells sorted from blood. Subset reported: CD45RA+ positively selected. The CDR3 sequence is CASSPFGVTYEQYF. The CDR3, as DNA: TGTGCCAGCTCACCATTCGGGGTAACCTACGAGCAGTACTTC.